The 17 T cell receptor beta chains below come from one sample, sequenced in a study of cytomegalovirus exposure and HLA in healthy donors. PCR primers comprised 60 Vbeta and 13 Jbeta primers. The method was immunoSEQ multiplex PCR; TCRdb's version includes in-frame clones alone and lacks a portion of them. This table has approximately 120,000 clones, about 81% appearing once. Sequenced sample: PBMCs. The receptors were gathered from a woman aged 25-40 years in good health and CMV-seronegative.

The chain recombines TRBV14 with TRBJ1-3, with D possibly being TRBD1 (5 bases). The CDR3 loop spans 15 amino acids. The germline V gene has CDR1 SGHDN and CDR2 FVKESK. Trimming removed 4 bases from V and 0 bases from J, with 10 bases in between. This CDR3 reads CASSPGSYSGNTIYF. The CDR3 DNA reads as TGTGCCAGCAGCCCAGGGTCTTACTCTGGAAACACCATATATTTT.

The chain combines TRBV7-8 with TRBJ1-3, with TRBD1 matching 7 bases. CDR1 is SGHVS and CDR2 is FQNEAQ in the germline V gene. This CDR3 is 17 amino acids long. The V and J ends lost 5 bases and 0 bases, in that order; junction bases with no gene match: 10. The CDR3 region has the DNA TGTGCCAGCAGCGGGTCGACAGGGAAGTTCTCTGGAAACACCATATATTTT. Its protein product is CASSGSTGKFSGNTIYF.

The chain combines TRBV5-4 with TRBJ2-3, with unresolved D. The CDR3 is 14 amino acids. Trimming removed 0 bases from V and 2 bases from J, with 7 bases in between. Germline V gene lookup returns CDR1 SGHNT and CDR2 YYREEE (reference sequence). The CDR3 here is CASSLVSVTDTQYF. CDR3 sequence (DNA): TGTGCCAGCAGCTTGGTGTCAGTCACAGATACGCAGTATTTT.

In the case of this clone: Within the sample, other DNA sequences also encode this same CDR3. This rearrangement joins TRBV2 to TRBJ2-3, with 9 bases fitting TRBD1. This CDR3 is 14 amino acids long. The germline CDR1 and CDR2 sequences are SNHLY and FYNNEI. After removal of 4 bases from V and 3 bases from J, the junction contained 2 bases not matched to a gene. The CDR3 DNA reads TGTGCCAGCAGTGGACAGGGGGGGACAGATACGCAGTATTTT. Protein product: CASSGQGGTDTQYF. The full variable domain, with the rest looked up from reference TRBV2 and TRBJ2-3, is EPEVTQTPSHQVTQMGQEVILRCVPISNHLYFYWYRQILGQKVEFLVSFYNNEISEKSEIFDDQFSVERPDGSNFTLKIRSTKLEDSAMYFCASSGQGGTDTQYFGPGTRLTVL.

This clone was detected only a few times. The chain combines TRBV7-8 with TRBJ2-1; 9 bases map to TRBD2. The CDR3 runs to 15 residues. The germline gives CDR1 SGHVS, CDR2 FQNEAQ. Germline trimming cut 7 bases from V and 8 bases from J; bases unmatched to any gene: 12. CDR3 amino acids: CASIQGREGRDEQFF. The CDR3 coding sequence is TGTGCCAGCATCCAGGGGCGGGAGGGCCGTGATGAGCAGTTCTTC.

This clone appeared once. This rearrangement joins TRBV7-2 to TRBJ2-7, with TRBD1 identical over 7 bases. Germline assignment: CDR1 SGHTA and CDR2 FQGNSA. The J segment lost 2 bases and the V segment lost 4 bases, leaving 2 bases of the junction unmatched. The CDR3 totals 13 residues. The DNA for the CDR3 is TGTGCCAGCAGCTCGGGACAGACCTACGAGCAGTACTTC. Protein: CASSSGQTYEQYF.

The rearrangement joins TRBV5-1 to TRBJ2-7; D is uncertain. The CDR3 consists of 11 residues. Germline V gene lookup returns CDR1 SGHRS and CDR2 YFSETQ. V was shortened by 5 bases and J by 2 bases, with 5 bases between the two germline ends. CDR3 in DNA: TGCGCCAGCAGGTATGCCTACGAGCAGTACTTC. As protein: CASRYAYEQYF.

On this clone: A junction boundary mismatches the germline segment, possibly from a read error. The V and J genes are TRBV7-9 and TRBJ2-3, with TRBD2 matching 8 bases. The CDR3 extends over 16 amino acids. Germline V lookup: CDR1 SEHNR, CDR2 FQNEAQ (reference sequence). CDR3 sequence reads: CSSSSGVSGEADTQYF. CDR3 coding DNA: TGTTCCAGCAGCTCCGGGGTTAGCGGGGAGGCAGATACGCAGTATTTT.

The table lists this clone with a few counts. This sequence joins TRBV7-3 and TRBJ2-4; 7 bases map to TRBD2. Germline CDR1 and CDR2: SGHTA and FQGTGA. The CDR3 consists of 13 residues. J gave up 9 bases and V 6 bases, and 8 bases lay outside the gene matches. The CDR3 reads CASSRGVSGIQYF. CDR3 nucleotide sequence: TGTGCCAGCAGTCGGGGGGTCTCCGGCATTCAGTACTTC.

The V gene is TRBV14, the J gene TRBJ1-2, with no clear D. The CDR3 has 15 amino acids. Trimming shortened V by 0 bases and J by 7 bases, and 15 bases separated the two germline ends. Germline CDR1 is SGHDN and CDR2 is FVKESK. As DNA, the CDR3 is TGTGCCAGCAGCCAAGATATGTCGGCAGGTTCTGGCTACACCTTC. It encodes CASSQDMSAGSGYTF.

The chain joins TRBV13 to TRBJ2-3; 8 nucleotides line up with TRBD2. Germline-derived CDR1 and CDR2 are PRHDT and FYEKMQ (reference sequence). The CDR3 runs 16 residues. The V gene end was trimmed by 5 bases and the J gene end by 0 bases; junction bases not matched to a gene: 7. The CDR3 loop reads CASSPPLAASTDTQYF. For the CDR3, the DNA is TGTGCCAGCAGCCCTCCACTAGCGGCAAGCACAGATACGCAGTATTTT.

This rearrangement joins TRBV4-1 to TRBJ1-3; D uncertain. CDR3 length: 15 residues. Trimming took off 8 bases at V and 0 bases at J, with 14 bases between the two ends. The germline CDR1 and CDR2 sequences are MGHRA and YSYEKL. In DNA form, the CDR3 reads TGCGCCAGCTCAAGAGTGGGAGACTCTGGAAACACCATATATTTT. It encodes CASSRVGDSGNTIYF.

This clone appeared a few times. For the CDR3, the DNA is TGTGCCAGCAGCGAAAGAACACCCAGGGTGAGCTCCTACAATGAGCAGTTCTTC. It yields the protein CASSERTPRVSSYNEQFF. This chain links TRBV5-6 with TRBJ2-1; tentatively, D is TRBD1 (5 bases). The CDR3 is made up of 18 amino acids. Germline CDR1 reads SGHDT; CDR2 reads YYEEEE. Trimming pared 4 bases from V and 0 bases from J, leaving 20 bases between.

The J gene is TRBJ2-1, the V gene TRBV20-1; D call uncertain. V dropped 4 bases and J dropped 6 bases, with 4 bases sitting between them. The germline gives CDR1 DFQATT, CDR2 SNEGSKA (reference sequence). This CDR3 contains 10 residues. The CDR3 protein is CSAKSNEQFF. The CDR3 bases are TGCAGTGCTAAGAGCAATGAGCAGTTCTTC.

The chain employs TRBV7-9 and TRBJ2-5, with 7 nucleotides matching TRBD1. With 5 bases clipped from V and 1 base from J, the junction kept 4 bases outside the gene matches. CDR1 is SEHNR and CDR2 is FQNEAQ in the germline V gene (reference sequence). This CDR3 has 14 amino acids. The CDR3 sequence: CASSGWDSQETQYF. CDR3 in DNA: TGTGCCAGCAGCGGATGGGACAGCCAAGAGACCCAGTACTTC.

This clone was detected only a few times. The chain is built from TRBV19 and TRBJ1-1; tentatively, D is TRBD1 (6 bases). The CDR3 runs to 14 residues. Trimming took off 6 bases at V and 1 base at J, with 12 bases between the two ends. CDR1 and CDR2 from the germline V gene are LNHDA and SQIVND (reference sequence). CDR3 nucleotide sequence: TGTGCCAGTAGCGCAGGGGTGGAGAACACTGAAGCTTTCTTT. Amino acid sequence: CASSAGVENTEAFF.

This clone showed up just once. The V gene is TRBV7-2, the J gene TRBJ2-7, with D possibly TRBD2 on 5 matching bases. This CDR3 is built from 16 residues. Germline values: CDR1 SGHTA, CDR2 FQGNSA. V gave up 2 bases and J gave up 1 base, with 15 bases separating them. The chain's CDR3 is CASSLTGSGPSYEQYF. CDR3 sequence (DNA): TGTGCCAGCAGCTTAACGGGATCTGGCCCGTCCTACGAGCAGTACTTC.